A single sample gave rise to the 18 T cell receptor beta chains below, sequenced in a study of blood T cell repertoires in COVID-19. Some clones are missing from TCRdb's copy, which holds only in-frame ones; the method was immunoSEQ multiplex PCR. The sample lists fewer than 45,000 clones, roughly 84% occurring once. Sequencing input: peripheral blood. These receptor sequences come from a woman of 80 years or more with acute or convalescent COVID-19.

The chain is built from TRBV24-1 and TRBJ2-1; 9 nucleotides agree with TRBD2. V lost 0 bases and J lost 0; bases outside the gene matches: 5. There are 18 residues in the CDR3. CDR1 is KGHDR and CDR2 is SFDVKD in the germline V gene. DNA for the CDR3: TGTGCCACCAGTGATTTGGGGATTAGCGGGAGCTCCTACAATGAGCAGTTCTTC. Protein sequence: CATSDLGISGSSYNEQFF.

The chain combines TRBV19 with TRBJ2-2; D remains unclear. V was clipped by 8 bases and J by 6 bases, with 7 bases between them. Looked up from germline, CDR1 is LNHDA and CDR2 is SQIVND (reference sequence). This CDR3 is 11 amino acids long. CDR3 DNA: TGTGCCAGTGCGTCCCCCGGGGAGCTGTTTTTT. Translation: CASASPGELFF.

This chain links TRBV6-5 with TRBJ2-5, with D perhaps TRBD1 (6 bases). Germline CDR1 is MNHEY and CDR2 is SVGAGI. This CDR3 spans 13 amino acids. Deletions cut 8 bases from V and 4 bases from J, with 14 bases between. DNA for the CDR3: TGTGCCAGCGTACAGGGTCGGGGAGAGACCCAGTACTTC. Encoded protein: CASVQGRGETQYF.

This chain joins TRBV20-1 and TRBJ1-1, with D tentatively TRBD1 (5 bases). This CDR3 has 16 residues. Per the germline V gene, CDR1 is DFQATT and CDR2 is SNEGSKA (reference sequence). V lost 3 bases and J 5 bases, leaving 22 bases between the germline ends. In nucleotides, the CDR3 is TGCAGTGCTAGTGGGGACCCGCGGCGGGGTAGGACTGAAGCTTTCTTT. It codes for CSASGDPRRGRTEAFF.

A few counts support this clone. The chain links TRBV12-3 or TRBV12-4 to TRBJ1-2; D not certain. CDR3 length equals 13 residues. The V end was cut by 2 bases, the J end by 8 bases, with 12 bases between. The CDR3 nucleotides are TGTGCCAGCAGTTTACAGTGGGCCTGGGGCTACACCTTC. It encodes CASSLQWAWGYTF.

CDR3 bases: TGTGCCAGCAGCTTAGAGAAGCCCTGGGACAGACACTTCTACAATGAGCAGTTCTTC. Translation gives CASSLEKPWDRHFYNEQFF. This sequence joins TRBV13 and TRBJ2-1; 7 nucleotides line up with TRBD1. The CDR3 sequence is 19 residues long. Germline assignment: CDR1 PRHDT and CDR2 FYEKMQ (reference sequence). V was clipped by 1 base and J by 3 bases; unmatched bases: 15.

CDR3 residues: CASSLGGFSYNEQFF. The CDR3 DNA reads TGCGCCAGCAGCTTAGGGGGTTTCTCCTACAATGAGCAGTTCTTC. V usage is TRBV5-1 and J usage is TRBJ2-1, with a tentative D call TRBD1 (6 bases). This CDR3 spans 15 amino acids. Germline V CDR1 and CDR2: SGHRS, YFSETQ. V dropped 2 bases and J dropped 0 bases, with 9 bases sitting between them.

The rearrangement joins TRBV11-3 to TRBJ2-3, with D possibly TRBD2 on 6 matching bases. Germline CDR1 reads SGHNT; CDR2 reads YENEEA. V lost 1 base to trimming and J lost 6 bases, with 8 bases between them. This CDR3 is 13 amino acids long. The CDR3 sequence is CASSLADYDTQYF. Here the CDR3 DNA reads TGTGCCAGCAGCTTAGCGGACTACGATACGCAGTATTTT.

V is TRBV7-6 and J is TRBJ1-3; 10 bases map to TRBD1. V was pared by 1 base and J by 2 bases, with 2 bases of the junction left unmatched. The CDR3 has 16 residues. From germline, CDR1 is SGHVS and CDR2 FNYEAQ. The CDR3 nucleotides read TGTGCCAGCAGCTTAGGGGGGACAGGGGCTGGAAACACCATATATTTT. This codes for CASSLGGTGAGNTIYF.

The chain uses TRBV29-1 and TRBJ2-7; 11 nucleotides align to TRBD1. The germline V gene encodes CDR1 SQVTM and CDR2 ANQGSEA. The CDR3 has 11 amino acids. V trimming: 7 bases; J trimming: 7 bases; junction bases outside the gene matches: 3. The CDR3 sequence is CSGGQGAEQYF. The CDR3 nucleotides are TGCAGCGGCGGACAGGGGGCGGAGCAGTACTTC.

The rearrangement links TRBV30 to TRBJ1-4; D might be TRBD1 (6 bases). CDR3 size: 15 residues. V gave up 1 base and J gave up 1 base, with 10 bases separating them. The germline gives CDR1 GTSNPN, CDR2 SVGIG (reference sequence). In DNA form, the CDR3 reads TGTGCCTGGAGTGAAACAGGGCAAACTAATGAAAAACTGTTTTTT. Translating gives CAWSETGQTNEKLFF. Variable domain in full (rest from reference TRBV30 and TRBJ1-4): SQTIHQWPATLVQPVGSPLSLECTVEGTSNPNLYWYRQAAGRGLQLLFYSVGIGQISSEVPQNLSASRPQDRQFILSSKKLLLSDSGFYLCAWSETGQTNEKLFFGSGTQLSVL.

The count of this clone is one. The chain joins TRBV7-2 to TRBJ1-2, with 7 nucleotides matching TRBD1. V shed 6 bases and J 7 bases; nucleotides not matched to a gene: 8. Looked up from germline, CDR1 is SGHTA and CDR2 is FQGNSA. The CDR3 is made up of 13 amino acids. The CDR3 region is CASSVLQGVGYTF. The CDR3 DNA follows: TGTGCCAGCAGTGTTTTGCAGGGGGTTGGCTACACCTTC. The full variable domain, rest sourced from reference TRBV7-2 and TRBJ1-2, is GAGVSQSPSNKVTEKGKDVELRCDPISGHTALYWYRQSLGQGLEFLIYFQGNSAPDKSGLPSDRFSAERTGGSVSTLTIQRTQQEDSAVYLCASSVLQGVGYTFGSGTRLTVV.

The chain employs TRBV4-2 and TRBJ2-1; D gene uncertain. The V and J ends lost 5 bases and 6 bases respectively, with 14 bases between them. This CDR3 spans 14 amino acids. The germline V gene has CDR1 LGHNA and CDR2 YNFKEQ. The CDR3 bases are TGTGCCAGCAGCTCTTACCCCCCGAGCAATGAGCAGTTCTTC. It specifies CASSSYPPSNEQFF.

The CDR3 DNA is TGTGCCAGCAGTGCCACACCCTACGAGCAGTACTTC. It specifies CASSATPYEQYF. The chain recombines TRBV2 with TRBJ2-7; D is undetermined. Trimming pared 4 bases from V and 2 bases from J, leaving 6 bases between. Germline lookup yields CDR1 SNHLY and CDR2 FYNNEI. This CDR3 contains 12 residues.

V is TRBV30 and J is TRBJ2-2; D possibly corresponds to TRBD2 (7 bases). Trimming left V 5 bases short and J 5 bases short, with 15 bases between. Germline-derived CDR1 and CDR2 are GTSNPN and SVGIG (reference sequence). CDR3 length equals 14 residues. CDR3 in DNA: TGTGCCTGGGAGGGAGGGGGACGAACCGGGGAGCTGTTTTTT. Protein product: CAWEGGGRTGELFF.

J is TRBJ2-3 and V is TRBV5-1; 7 bases are shared with TRBD2. The CDR3 has 14 amino acids. The V and J ends lost 4 bases and 5 bases, in that order; junction bases with no gene match: 7. Per germline, CDR1 SGHRS and CDR2 YFSETQ. CDR3 region: CASSHGVAGDTQYF. Here the CDR3 DNA reads TGCGCCAGCAGCCACGGAGTAGCGGGAGATACGCAGTATTTT. The full variable domain, its missing parts supplied by reference TRBV5-1 and TRBJ2-3, is KAGVTQTPRYLIKTRGQQVTLSCSPISGHRSVSWYQQTPGQGLQFLFEYFSETQRNKGNFPGRFSGRQFSNSRSEMNVSTLELGDSALYLCASSHGVAGDTQYFGPGTRLTVL.

This clone was recorded once. The chain employs TRBV6-4 and TRBJ2-1; TRBD2 agrees at 9 bases. The J segment lost 3 bases and the V segment lost 6 bases, leaving 9 bases of the junction unmatched. The CDR3 runs 16 residues. Germline CDR1 is MRHNA and CDR2 is SNTAGT. The CDR3 is CASRPHGTSSYNEQFF. The CDR3 DNA follows: TGTGCCAGCAGACCCCATGGGACTAGCAGCTACAATGAGCAGTTCTTC.

The genes are TRBV11-2 and TRBJ2-1; D is perhaps TRBD2 (6 bases). The CDR3 is made up of 16 amino acids. CDR1 and CDR2 from the germline V gene are SGHAT and FQNNGV. The germline V and J ends were trimmed by 1 base and 5 bases, with 15 bases remaining between them. The CDR3 is CASSLVPGAANNEQFF. The DNA of the CDR3 is TGTGCCAGCAGCTTAGTGCCGGGAGCAGCCAACAATGAGCAGTTCTTC.